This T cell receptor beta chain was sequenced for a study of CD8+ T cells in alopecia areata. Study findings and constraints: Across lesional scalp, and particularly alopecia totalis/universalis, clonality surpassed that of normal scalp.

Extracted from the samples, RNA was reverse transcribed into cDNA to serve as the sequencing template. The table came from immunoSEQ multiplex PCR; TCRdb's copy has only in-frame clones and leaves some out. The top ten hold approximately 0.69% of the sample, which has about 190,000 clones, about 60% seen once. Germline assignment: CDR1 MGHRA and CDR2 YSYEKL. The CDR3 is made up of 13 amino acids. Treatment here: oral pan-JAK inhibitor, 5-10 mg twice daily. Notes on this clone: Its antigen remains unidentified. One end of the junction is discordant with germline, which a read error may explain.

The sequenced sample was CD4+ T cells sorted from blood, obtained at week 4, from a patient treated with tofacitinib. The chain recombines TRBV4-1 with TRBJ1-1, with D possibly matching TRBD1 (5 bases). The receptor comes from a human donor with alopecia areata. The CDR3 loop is CASSGRDGIEAFF. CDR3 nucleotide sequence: TGTGCCAGCAGCGGCCGGGACGGGATTGAAGCTTTCTTT.